Shown below are 32 T cell receptor beta chains from a single sample sequenced in a study of shared clonotypes between healthy human individuals. Profiled with immunoSEQ multiplex PCR; TCRdb holds only in-frame clones, not every one. Of 2,500,000 or so clones in the sample, approximately 90% were seen once. Material: naive CD4+ T cells from PBMCs. Subset described: CD45RA+ positively selected. These receptors came from a young man in good health. Some clones in this sample may be carry-over from other donors' samples.

The rearrangement joins TRBV15 to TRBJ2-3, with D perhaps matching TRBD2 (6 bases). CDR3 length: 16 amino acids. Germline V gene sequence: CDR1 LNHNV, CDR2 YYDKDF (reference sequence). Trimming cost V 1 base and J 1 base, with 12 bases left between them. The CDR3 DNA reads as TGTGCCACCAGCAGAGGGGTGGGGGGTGGCACAGATACGCAGTATTTT. Amino acids: CATSRGVGGGTDTQYF.

The V gene is TRBV10-3, the J gene TRBJ1-1, with 8 bases aligning to TRBD1. V lost 11 bases and J lost 1; bases outside the gene matches: 6. The CDR3 has 13 amino acids. Germline loops: CDR1 ENHRY, CDR2 SYGVKD. CDR3 residues: CAASGQENTEAFF. The CDR3 bases are TGTGCCGCCTCGGGACAGGAGAACACTGAAGCTTTCTTT.

A single count supports this clone. The gene calls are TRBV5-4 and TRBJ2-4; tentatively, D is TRBD1 or TRBD2 (5 bases each). Germline CDR1 and CDR2: SGHNT and YYREEE (reference sequence). V was trimmed by 3 bases and J by 0 bases, leaving 10 bases between them. This CDR3 is built from 15 residues. CDR3 coding DNA: TGTGCCAGCAGCTCCGGGGCCGAAGCCAAAAACATTCAGTACTTC. Translating it yields CASSSGAEAKNIQYF.

The chain is built from TRBV28 and TRBJ1-4; D gene ambiguous. Germline V CDR1 and CDR2: MDHEN, SYDVKM. V lost 6 bases, J lost 0 bases, and 17 bases lay in between. This CDR3 is 17 amino acids long. CDR3 DNA sequence: TGTGCCAGCAGCCCTCAGGACGGAACTGCAACTAATGAAAAACTGTTTTTT. Translating gives CASSPQDGTATNEKLFF.

The chain combines TRBV16 with TRBJ1-1, with a tentative D call TRBD1 (6 bases). Germline assignment: CDR1 KGHSY and CDR2 FQNENV. V was clipped by 4 bases and J by 5 bases, with 17 bases between them. The CDR3 is made up of 15 amino acids. This chain's CDR3 is CASSPNREAETEAFF. The CDR3 DNA follows: TGTGCCAGCAGCCCTAACAGGGAGGCGGAAACTGAAGCTTTCTTT.

V gene TRBV11-2 combines with J gene TRBJ2-7, with a weak D call TRBD1 (6 bases). CDR3 size: 14 residues. The V gene's germline CDR1 is SGHAT and CDR2 FQNNGV. Deletions cut 4 bases from V and 2 bases from J, with 12 bases between. The CDR3 is CASSSLYRAYEQYF. The CDR3 DNA sequence: TGTGCCAGCAGCTCCCTGTACAGGGCCTACGAGCAGTACTTC. The full variable domain, in which reference TRBV11-2 and TRBJ2-7 provide the parts outside the CDR3, is EAGVAQSPRYKIIEKRQSVAFWCNPISGHATLYWYQQILGQGPKLLIQFQNNGVVDDSQLPKDRFSAERLKGVDSTLKIQPAKLEDSAVYLCASSSLYRAYEQYFGPGTRLTVT.

This chain joins TRBV7-8 and TRBJ2-7; 11 nucleotides agree with TRBD2. CDR1 is SGHVS, CDR2 FQNEAQ, per germline. The CDR3 consists of 21 residues. V shed 0 bases and J 4 bases; nucleotides not matched to a gene: 20. The CDR3 reads CASSLAIAGGSAGRVGYEQYF. The CDR3 DNA is TGTGCCAGCAGCTTAGCGATAGCGGGGGGGAGTGCAGGAAGGGTTGGATACGAGCAGTACTTC.

This sequence joins TRBV19 and TRBJ2-3, with 12 bases aligning to TRBD2. V lost 5 bases to trimming and J lost 2 bases; unmatched junction nucleotides: 11. This CDR3 spans 18 amino acids. Germline CDR1 and CDR2: LNHDA and SQIVND (reference sequence). CDR3 protein: CASSSPSGRANNTDTQYF. The CDR3 coding sequence is TGTGCCAGTAGTTCCCCTAGCGGGAGGGCCAATAACACAGATACGCAGTATTTT.

This chain links TRBV10-1 with TRBJ1-2; a possible D gene is TRBD1 (6 bases). V lost 3 bases, J lost 8 bases, and 19 bases lay in between. The CDR3 has 15 amino acids. CDR1 is WNHNN, CDR2 SYGVQD, per germline (reference sequence). The CDR3 is CASSDTRGGVEGYTF. DNA for the CDR3: TGCGCCAGCAGTGATACTCGAGGGGGAGTGGAGGGCTACACCTTC.

About this clone: The same CDR3 can be traced to other DNA sequences in this sample. The CDR3 loop is CASSPQADTQYF. DNA for the CDR3: TGTGCCAGCTCACCTCAAGCGGATACGCAGTATTTT. The chain employs TRBV18 and TRBJ2-3; D not certain. Trimming removed 3 bases from V and 6 bases from J, with 7 bases in between. Germline lookup yields CDR1 KGHSH and CDR2 LQKENI. The CDR3 has 12 amino acids.

The V call is TRBV6-1, the J call TRBJ2-7, with D possibly matching TRBD2 (5 bases). Germline-derived CDR1 and CDR2 are MNHNS and SASEGT. This CDR3 has 15 residues. Deletions cut 5 bases from V and 3 bases from J, with 17 bases between. The CDR3 DNA sequence: TGTGCCAGCAGTCGAATATCGCTAGCTGGCTACGAGCAGTACTTC. It codes for CASSRISLAGYEQYF.

This sequence joins TRBV6-1 and TRBJ1-2; TRBD1 matches 8 bases. This CDR3 spans 15 amino acids. Trimming at V came to 3 bases and at J to 1 base, leaving 4 bases not matched to a gene. Germline assignment: CDR1 MNHNS and CDR2 SASEGT. The CDR3 spells CASSDRGLNNYGYTF. The CDR3 DNA reads as TGTGCCAGCAGTGACAGGGGGCTCAATAACTATGGCTACACCTTC.

Concerning this clone: Different DNA sequences within this sample yield the same CDR3. The chain has TRBV18 and TRBJ2-2, with 9 bases identical to TRBD1. The CDR3 is 16 amino acids. Germline values: CDR1 KGHSH, CDR2 LQKENI. J gave up 0 bases and V 2 bases, and 1 base lay outside the gene matches. The CDR3 loop reads CASSPGTGTNTGELFF. CDR3 bases: TGTGCCAGCTCACCAGGGACAGGGACGAACACCGGGGAGCTGTTTTTT.

The rearrangement links TRBV5-1 to TRBJ2-6; no clear D gene. The CDR3 contains 16 residues. The V and J ends lost 0 bases and 0 bases respectively, with 7 bases between them. Germline lookup yields CDR1 SGHRS and CDR2 YFSETQ. In DNA, the CDR3 is TGCGCCAGCAGCTTGGCAAGGCTCTCTGGGGCCAACGTCCTGACTTTC. Residues: CASSLARLSGANVLTF. The whole variable domain, filled in from reference TRBV5-1 and TRBJ2-6, reads KAGVTQTPRYLIKTRGQQVTLSCSPISGHRSVSWYQQTPGQGLQFLFEYFSETQRNKGNFPGRFSGRQFSNSRSEMNVSTLELGDSALYLCASSLARLSGANVLTFGAGSRLTVL.

The chain carries TRBV25-1 and TRBJ1-2; TRBD1 matches at 8 bases. Germline assignment: CDR1 MGHDK and CDR2 SYGVNS. V trimming: 3 bases; J trimming: 7 bases; junction bases outside the gene matches: 10. This CDR3 spans 15 amino acids. The CDR3 loop is CASSDRRGRSPGYTF. DNA for the CDR3: TGTGCCAGCAGTGATCGCAGGGGGCGCAGCCCTGGCTACACCTTC.

The chain joins TRBV28 to TRBJ2-2; 11 positions agree with TRBD2. Losses at the gene ends were 6 bases for V and 5 bases for J; bases not matched to a gene: 5. The germline V gene has CDR1 MDHEN and CDR2 SYDVKM. This CDR3 has 15 amino acids. For the CDR3, the DNA is TGTGCCAGCAGAACTCGACTAGCGGGAACCGGGGAGCTGTTTTTT. This translates into CASRTRLAGTGELFF.

This chain links TRBV5-1 with TRBJ1-1, with D unclear. Germline V CDR1 and CDR2: SGHRS, YFSETQ. This CDR3 spans 16 amino acids. V shed 1 base and J shed 4 bases, with 17 bases lying between them. The CDR3 DNA follows: TGCGCCAGCAGCTTGTCCTGGTCGAGCTGGGGCACTGAAGCTTTCTTT. This encodes CASSLSWSSWGTEAFF. The variable domain in full, completed from reference TRBV5-1 and TRBJ1-1, reads KAGVTQTPRYLIKTRGQQVTLSCSPISGHRSVSWYQQTPGQGLQFLFEYFSETQRNKGNFPGRFSGRQFSNSRSEMNVSTLELGDSALYLCASSLSWSSWGTEAFFGQGTRLTVV.

The table lists this clone with a few counts. CDR3 DNA: TGCGCCAGCAGCACCCCAGACAGGGTCGGGGGCTACACCTTC. This gives the protein CASSTPDRVGGYTF. The chain joins TRBV5-1 to TRBJ1-2, with 7 bases aligning to TRBD1. This CDR3 region has 14 residues. V lost 4 bases and J lost 8; bases outside the gene matches: 11. Germline V gene data show CDR1 as SGHRS and CDR2 as YFSETQ. The variable domain in full, with the rest retrieved from reference TRBV5-1 and TRBJ1-2, is KAGVTQTPRYLIKTRGQQVTLSCSPISGHRSVSWYQQTPGQGLQFLFEYFSETQRNKGNFPGRFSGRQFSNSRSEMNVSTLELGDSALYLCASSTPDRVGGYTFGSGTRLTVV.

V usage is TRBV28 and J usage is TRBJ2-2; unclear D gene. Trimming pared 6 bases from V and 8 bases from J, leaving 16 bases between. In germline, CDR1 is MDHEN, CDR2 SYDVKM. The CDR3 totals 14 residues. The DNA of the CDR3 is TGTGCCAGCAGACTAACGCAGGTTCCGGGGGAGCTGTTTTTT. The encoded protein is CASRLTQVPGELFF.

The chain employs TRBV6-4 and TRBJ1-5; D might be TRBD1 (5 bases). Germline CDR1 MRHNA, CDR2 SNTAGT. CDR3 length: 15 amino acids. V lost 7 bases and J lost 4, with 17 bases in between. The CDR3 loop is CASNPGRRTNQPQHF. CDR3 sequence (DNA): TGTGCCAGCAACCCCGGCAGGCGGACAAATCAGCCCCAGCATTTT.

Remarks on this clone: Within the sample, other DNA sequences also encode this same CDR3. The chain carries TRBV5-1 and TRBJ2-7; D possibly corresponds to TRBD2 (5 bases). V was cut by 3 bases and J by 3 bases, with 10 bases left in between. The CDR3 consists of 13 residues. Germline CDR1 and CDR2: SGHRS and YFSETQ. CDR3 coding DNA: TGCGCCAGCAGCTCCGGACTCAACTACGAGCAGTACTTC. Translation gives CASSSGLNYEQYF.

The J gene is TRBJ2-5, the V gene TRBV7-2, with D perhaps TRBD2 (5 bases). V was shortened by 1 base and J by 1 base, with 10 bases between the two germline ends. Germline loops: CDR1 SGHTA, CDR2 FQGNSA. The CDR3 loop spans 15 amino acids. CDR3 DNA sequence: TGTGCCAGCAGCTTAGTATACGGGGTCCAAGAGACCCAGTACTTC. It translates to CASSLVYGVQETQYF.

The J gene is TRBJ2-3, the V gene TRBV5-1; 9 bases are a match to TRBD1. This CDR3 comprises 15 residues. V was clipped by 4 bases and J by 3 bases; unmatched bases: 6. The germline V gene encodes CDR1 SGHRS and CDR2 YFSETQ. The CDR3 DNA follows: TGCGCCAGCAGCCCTTTCGGACAGGGGACAGATACGCAGTATTTT. It specifies CASSPFGQGTDTQYF.

V is TRBV6-1 and J is TRBJ2-1; 8 positions agree with TRBD2. Germline CDR1 is MNHNS and CDR2 is SASEGT. V dropped 8 bases and J dropped 16; count of bases not matched to a gene: 10. The CDR3 consists of 11 residues. CDR3 sequence reads: CASLTGLVGFF. The CDR3 nucleotides are TGTGCCAGCCTAACGGGACTAGTCGGTTTCTTC.

This clone has a handful of counts. The chain carries TRBV5-1 and TRBJ1-4, with D unclear. V gave up 0 bases and J gave up 8 bases, with 23 bases separating them. The CDR3 is made up of 18 amino acids. Germline V gene sequence: CDR1 SGHRS, CDR2 YFSETQ. CDR3 region: CASSLAVGLGLDNEKLFF. CDR3 nucleotide sequence: TGCGCCAGCAGCTTGGCCGTCGGTTTGGGGTTGGATAACGAAAAACTGTTTTTT.

V is TRBV19 and J is TRBJ2-3; 10 bases line up with TRBD1. Germline CDR1 reads LNHDA; CDR2 reads SQIVND (reference sequence). Trimming at V came to 6 bases and at J to 6 bases, leaving 15 bases not matched to a gene. The CDR3 runs to 17 residues. The CDR3 DNA sequence: TGTGCCAGTAGCCCTGGTGGGGACAGGGGAGCCGGGGATACGCAGTATTTT. Its protein is CASSPGGDRGAGDTQYF. Combining the CDR3 with reference TRBV19 and TRBJ2-3 gives the whole variable domain DGGITQSPKYLFRKEGQNVTLSCEQNLNHDAMYWYRQDPGQGLRLIYYSQIVNDFQKGDIAEGYSVSREKKESFPLTVTSAQKNPTAFYLCASSPGGDRGAGDTQYFGPGTRLTVL.

In the case of this clone: Different DNA sequences within this sample yield the same CDR3. The chain recombines TRBV6-5 with TRBJ2-2; D unresolved. Trimming cost V 2 bases and J 5 bases, with 6 bases left between them. The CDR3 runs to 13 residues. Germline V lookup: CDR1 MNHEY, CDR2 SVGAGI. This CDR3 reads CASSYDPTGELFF. In DNA, the CDR3 is TGTGCCAGCAGTTACGACCCGACCGGGGAGCTGTTTTTT.

V usage is TRBV19 and J usage is TRBJ2-3; 10 bases match TRBD2. CDR3 length: 19 residues. Germline CDR1 and CDR2: LNHDA and SQIVND (reference sequence). Trimming cost V 4 bases and J 0 bases; bases outside gene matches: 13. CDR3 in DNA: TGTGCCAGTAGTACAGACAACTCACGGACTAGCGGTAGCACAGATACGCAGTATTTT. Translation gives CASSTDNSRTSGSTDTQYF.

The CDR3 here is CASSPTGSYEQYF. CDR3 sequence (DNA): TGTGCCAGCAGTCCTACAGGTTCCTACGAGCAGTACTTC. The chain uses TRBV27 and TRBJ2-7; D might be TRBD1 (5 bases). Looked up from germline, CDR1 is MNHEY and CDR2 is SMNVEV (reference sequence). This CDR3 is 13 amino acids long. The V gene lost 5 bases and the J gene lost 1 base, with 9 bases spanning the gap.

The V call is TRBV4-2, the J call TRBJ1-1; D is undetermined. The V end was cut by 0 bases, the J end by 3 bases, with 11 bases between. CDR3 length: 15 residues. Per the germline V gene, CDR1 is LGHNA and CDR2 is YNFKEQ. The CDR3 loop is CASSQDPRLDTEAFF. In nucleotides, the CDR3 is TGTGCCAGCAGCCAAGATCCCAGACTAGACACTGAAGCTTTCTTT.

The chain uses TRBV7-2 and TRBJ2-7; TRBD2 aligns across 9 bases. The CDR3 totals 17 residues. The V segment lost 1 base and the J segment 4 bases; nucleotides outside the gene matches: 11. Per the germline V gene, CDR1 is SGHTA and CDR2 is FQGNSA. CDR3 protein: CASSLGPSGTVRYEQYF. Here the CDR3 DNA reads TGTGCCAGCAGCTTAGGGCCTAGCGGGACAGTAAGGTACGAGCAGTACTTC.

This clone came up once. The chain links TRBV29-1 to TRBJ2-1, with D hard to call. The length of the CDR3 is 13 residues. Germline loops: CDR1 SQVTM, CDR2 ANQGSEA. The ends were cut back, 0 bases at V and 3 bases at J, with 6 bases in the middle. As DNA, the CDR3 is TGCAGCGTTGAAGAGACCTACTACAATGAGCAGTTCTTC. Translated, it gives CSVEETYYNEQFF.